A selection of T cell receptor beta chains follows, all from one sample in a study of shared clonotypes between healthy human individuals. Here immunoSEQ multiplex PCR was the method, and the copy in TCRdb shows in-frame clones only, minus some. The sample has about 2 million clones, just under 95% seen once; the top ten hold about 1.1%. Source material: naive CD8+ T cells sorted from blood. These receptors all come from a man younger than 35 in good health. The CDR3 runs from the conserved cysteine through the conserved F or W. D genes are given only for firm matches. Only some rows state a clone size, as once, few, many or a class for expanded clones.

V gene	clone size	D gene	J gene	CDR3 protein	CDR3 DNA
TRBV19	-	-	TRBJ1-2	CASSIRDAVFDYYGYTF	TGTGCCAGTAGTATCCGGGACGCCGTGTTTGATTACTATGGCTACACCTTC
TRBV27	once	TRBD2	TRBJ2-3	CASSLLGLAGVSDTQYF	TGTGCCAGCAGTTTATTAGGACTAGCGGGGGTCTCAGATACGCAGTATTTT
TRBV5-6	-	-	TRBJ1-4	CASSSKGIANEKLFF	TGTGCCAGCAGCTCTAAGGGAATTGCTAATGAAAAACTGTTTTTT
TRBV14	-	-	TRBJ2-7	CASSQVAGLTTGEQYF	TGTGCCAGCAGCCAGGTCGCAGGCCTAACAACTGGCGAGCAGTACTTC
TRBV27	-	-	TRBJ2-7	CASSLSGQNEQYF	TGTGCCAGCAGTTTAAGCGGACAGAACGAGCAGTACTTC
TRBV9	-	TRBD1	TRBJ2-2	CASSPLTGGSTGELFF	TGTGCCAGCAGCCCACTGACAGGGGGAAGCACCGGGGAGCTGTTTTTT
TRBV29-1	-	-	TRBJ2-1	CSVERRSSYNEQFF	TGCAGCGTTGAAAGACGGAGCTCCTACAATGAGCAGTTCTTC
TRBV30	-	-	TRBJ2-1	CAWSSSEQFF	TGTGCCTGGAGTTCGAGTGAGCAGTTCTTC
TRBV13	-	TRBD1	TRBJ2-7	CASSFSQGNEQYF	TGTGCCAGCAGCTTTTCACAGGGGAACGAGCAGTACTTC
TRBV5-6	-	TRBD1	TRBJ2-7	CASSWTGTGPYEQYF	TGTGCCAGCAGCTGGACCGGGACAGGGCCCTACGAGCAGTACTTC
TRBV2	few	-	TRBJ1-5	CASNTGGNQPQHF	TGTGCCAGCAACACGGGGGGTAATCAGCCCCAGCATTTT
TRBV7-2	-	-	TRBJ2-2	CASNVGENTGELFF	TGTGCCAGCAACGTGGGAGAGAACACCGGGGAGCTGTTTTTT
TRBV5-5	-	-	TRBJ2-7	CASSLEGVEQYF	TGTGCCAGCAGCTTGGAAGGGGTCGAGCAGTACTTC
TRBV9	-	-	TRBJ2-7	CASSALPGYEQYF	TGTGCCAGCAGCGCCCTCCCAGGGTACGAGCAGTACTTC
TRBV11-2	-	-	TRBJ2-7	CASSLAATYEQYF	TGTGCCAGCAGCTTAGCGGCAACCTACGAGCAGTACTTC
TRBV6-5	-	-	TRBJ2-1	CASTYRGVQFF	TGTGCCAGCACATATAGGGGGGTGCAGTTCTTC
TRBV6-5	-	-	TRBJ2-7	CASSEIRYEQYF	TGTGCCAGCAGTGAAATCCGCTACGAGCAGTACTTC
TRBV5-4	-	TRBD1	TRBJ2-7	CASSLGTGIAYEQYF	TGTGCCAGCAGCCTCGGGACAGGGATCGCCTACGAGCAGTACTTC
TRBV19	-	-	TRBJ2-7	CASSKGDSYEQYF	TGTGCCAGTAGTAAGGGCGACTCCTACGAGCAGTACTTC
TRBV28	-	TRBD1	TRBJ2-7	CASSLEEQGQSSYEQYF	TGTGCCAGCAGTTTAGAGGAACAGGGGCAAAGCTCCTACGAGCAGTACTTC
TRBV6-6	-	-	TRBJ1-4	CASSYEDEKLFF	TGTGCCAGCAGTTACGAGGATGAAAAACTGTTTTTT
TRBV14	-	-	TRBJ2-3	CASSPRDTYTDTQYF	TGTGCCAGCAGCCCCCGGGACACCTACACAGATACGCAGTATTTT
TRBV4-1	-	TRBD2	TRBJ2-7	CASSQESAGGVYEQYF	TGCGCCAGCAGCCAAGAATCGGCGGGAGGTGTCTACGAGCAGTACTTC